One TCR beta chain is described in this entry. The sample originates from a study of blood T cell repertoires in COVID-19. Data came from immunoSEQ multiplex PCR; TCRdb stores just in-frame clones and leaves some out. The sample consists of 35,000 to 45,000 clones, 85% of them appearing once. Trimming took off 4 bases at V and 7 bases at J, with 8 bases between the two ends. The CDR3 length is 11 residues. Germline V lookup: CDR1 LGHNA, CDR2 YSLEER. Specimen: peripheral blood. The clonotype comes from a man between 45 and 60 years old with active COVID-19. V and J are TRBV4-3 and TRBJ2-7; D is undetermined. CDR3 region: CASSPRVEQYF. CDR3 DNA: TGCGCCAGCAGCCCTCGGGTGGAGCAGTACTTC.